Shown below are 10 T cell receptor beta chains from a single sample sequenced in a study of PD-L1 blockade in urothelial cancer. As to time point: pretreatment peripheral blood. TCRdb's table, derived via immunoSEQ multiplex PCR, lists solely in-frame clones and lacks some. The table has tens of thousands of clones, more than 75% seen once; the top ten hold 15%. The sample here was PBMCs, taken around atezolizumab (anti-PD-L1) treatment. The receptors were sampled from a man aged 60 to 75 with urothelial cancer.

The chain joins TRBV30 to TRBJ2-2; D is undetermined. The V end lost 3 bases, the J end lost 4 bases, and 9 bases lay between the germline ends. Germline loops: CDR1 GTSNPN, CDR2 SVGIG (reference sequence). The CDR3 contains 13 residues. The CDR3 coding sequence is TGTGCCTGGAGCATTACATCCACCGGGGAGCTGTTTTTT. Translated: CAWSITSTGELFF. Full variable domain (outside the CDR3, taken from reference TRBV30 and TRBJ2-2): SQTIHQWPATLVQPVGSPLSLECTVEGTSNPNLYWYRQAAGRGLQLLFYSVGIGQISSEVPQNLSASRPQDRQFILSSKKLLLSDSGFYLCAWSITSTGELFFGEGSRLTVL.

The chain combines TRBV6-1 with TRBJ1-6; a weak D match, TRBD1 (6 bases). CDR1 and CDR2 (germline): MNHNS, SASEGT. V was shortened by 11 bases and J by 7 bases, with 12 bases between the two germline ends. The CDR3 is made up of 12 amino acids. CDR3 amino acids: CAAGAGNSPLHF. For the CDR3, the DNA is TGTGCCGCAGGGGCAGGGAATTCACCCCTCCACTTT.

J is TRBJ2-7 and V is TRBV19; TRBD1 aligns across 9 bases. From germline, CDR1 is LNHDA and CDR2 SQIVND (reference sequence). V gave up 6 bases and J gave up 4 bases; unmatched junction bases: 10. CDR3 length equals 15 residues. CDR3 nucleotides: TGTGCCAGTAGCCCTTGGGGACAGGGAGGATACGAGCAGTACTTC. This encodes CASSPWGQGGYEQYF.

The V and J genes are TRBV4-1 and TRBJ1-3; possibly TRBD1 for D (5 bases). The germline V and J ends were trimmed by 3 bases and 0 bases, with 18 bases remaining between them. The CDR3 extends over 18 amino acids. Per germline, CDR1 MGHRA and CDR2 YSYEKL. In DNA, the CDR3 is TGCGCCAGCAGCCAGAGGCCCCTAGGGGTAAACTCTGGAAACACCATATATTTT. It yields the protein CASSQRPLGVNSGNTIYF.

This chain links TRBV28 with TRBJ1-1; D remains ambiguous. V lost 8 bases and J 1 base, leaving 8 bases between the germline ends. Germline V gene sequence: CDR1 MDHEN, CDR2 SYDVKM. There are 12 residues in the CDR3. The CDR3: CASYQSNTEAFF. The CDR3 coding sequence is TGTGCCAGCTATCAGTCGAACACTGAAGCTTTCTTT.

This chain links TRBV18 with TRBJ2-1, with TRBD1 matching over 8 bases. In germline, CDR1 is KGHSH, CDR2 LQKENI. CDR3 length equals 16 residues. J gave up 5 bases and V 3 bases, and 9 bases lay outside the gene matches. Here the CDR3 reads CASSPFAGGVNNEQFF. CDR3 bases: TGTGCCAGCTCACCGTTCGCAGGGGGCGTAAACAATGAGCAGTTCTTC. The full variable domain, in which reference TRBV18 and TRBJ2-1 provide the parts outside the CDR3, is NAGVMQNPRHLVRRRGQEARLRCSPMKGHSHVYWYRQLPEEGLKFMVYLQKENIIDESGMPKERFSAEFPKEGPSILRIQQVVRGDSAAYFCASSPFAGGVNNEQFFGPGTRLTVL.

Here the CDR3 reads CASSPGGDRLNYGYTF. CDR3 coding DNA: TGCGCCAGCAGCCCGGGGGGAGACAGGCTTAACTATGGCTACACCTTC. The chain recombines TRBV5-1 with TRBJ1-2; D perhaps matches TRBD1 (6 bases). CDR1 and CDR2 (germline): SGHRS, YFSETQ. V was pared by 4 bases and J by 1 base, with 17 bases between. The CDR3 covers 16 residues.

The chain links TRBV7-8 to TRBJ2-7; TRBD2 matches at 8 bases. The CDR3 totals 16 residues. V gave up 7 bases and J gave up 3 bases; unmatched junction bases: 14. Germline assignment: CDR1 SGHVS and CDR2 FQNEAQ. The CDR3 nucleotides are TGTGCCAGCACCAGCTTACGAGCTAGCGGGTACTACGAGCAGTACTTC. Translated, it gives CASTSLRASGYYEQYF.

This clone is a singleton in its sample. V is TRBV5-1 and J is TRBJ1-3; D remains unclear. The CDR3 loop spans 15 amino acids. Trimming cost V 0 bases and J 2 bases, with 9 bases left between them. Looked up from germline, CDR1 is SGHRS and CDR2 is YFSETQ. CDR3 protein: CASSLGAGAGNTIYF. CDR3 in DNA: TGCGCCAGCAGCTTGGGGGCGGGCGCTGGAAACACCATATATTTT.

The chain uses TRBV5-1 and TRBJ2-7; 9 bases line up with TRBD1. The CDR3 length is 13 residues. Germline loops: CDR1 SGHRS, CDR2 YFSETQ. J was trimmed by 6 bases and V by 4 bases; bases with no gene match: 5. CDR3 residues: CASSVGTGTEQYF. DNA for the CDR3: TGCGCCAGCAGCGTGGGGACAGGGACCGAGCAGTACTTC.